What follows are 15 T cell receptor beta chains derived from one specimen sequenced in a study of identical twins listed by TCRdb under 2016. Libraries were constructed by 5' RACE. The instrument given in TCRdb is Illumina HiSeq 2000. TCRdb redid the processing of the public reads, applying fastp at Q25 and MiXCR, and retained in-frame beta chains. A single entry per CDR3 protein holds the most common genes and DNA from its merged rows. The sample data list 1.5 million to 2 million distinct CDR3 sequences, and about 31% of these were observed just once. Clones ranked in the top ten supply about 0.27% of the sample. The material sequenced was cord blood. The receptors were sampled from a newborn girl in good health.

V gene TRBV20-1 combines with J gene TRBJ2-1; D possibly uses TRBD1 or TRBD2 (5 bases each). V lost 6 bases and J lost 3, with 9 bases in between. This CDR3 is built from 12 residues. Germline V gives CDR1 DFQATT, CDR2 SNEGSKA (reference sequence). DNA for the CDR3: TGCAGTGCAGAGAGGGGCTACAATGAGCAGTTCTTC. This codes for CSAERGYNEQFF.

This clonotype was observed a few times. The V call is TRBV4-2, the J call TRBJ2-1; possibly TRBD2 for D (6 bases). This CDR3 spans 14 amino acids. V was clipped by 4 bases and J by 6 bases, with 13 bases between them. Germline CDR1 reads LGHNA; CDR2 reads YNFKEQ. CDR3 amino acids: CASSLRLVGNEQFF. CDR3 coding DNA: TGTGCCAGCAGCCTTCGACTAGTGGGCAATGAGCAGTTCTTC.

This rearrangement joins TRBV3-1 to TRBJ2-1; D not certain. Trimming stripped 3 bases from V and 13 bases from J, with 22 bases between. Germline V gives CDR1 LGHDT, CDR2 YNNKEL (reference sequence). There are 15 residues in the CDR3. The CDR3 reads CASSQRFTFQETQFF. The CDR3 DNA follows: TGTGCCAGCAGCCAGAGGTTCACCTTCCAAGAGACCCAGTTCTTC.

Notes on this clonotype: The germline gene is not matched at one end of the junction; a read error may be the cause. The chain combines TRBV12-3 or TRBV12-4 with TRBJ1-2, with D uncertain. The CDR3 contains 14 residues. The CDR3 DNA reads TGTGCCGGCAGTTTTTCGGGCAGACCCTATGGCTACACCTTC. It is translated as CAGSFSGRPYGYTF.

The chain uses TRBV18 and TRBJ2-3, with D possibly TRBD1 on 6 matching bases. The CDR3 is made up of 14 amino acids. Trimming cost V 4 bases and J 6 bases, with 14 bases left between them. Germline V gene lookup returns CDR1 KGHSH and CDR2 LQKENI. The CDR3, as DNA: TGTGCCAGCTCACTACAGGGTGAGACGGATACGCAGTATTTT. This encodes CASSLQGETDTQYF.

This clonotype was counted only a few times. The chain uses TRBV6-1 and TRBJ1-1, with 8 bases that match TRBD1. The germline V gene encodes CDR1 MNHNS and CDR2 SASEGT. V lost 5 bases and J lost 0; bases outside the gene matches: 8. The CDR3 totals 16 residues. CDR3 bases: TGTGCCAGCAGTAGACCGACAGGGGCGTTGAACACTGAAGCTTTCTTT. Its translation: CASSRPTGALNTEAFF.

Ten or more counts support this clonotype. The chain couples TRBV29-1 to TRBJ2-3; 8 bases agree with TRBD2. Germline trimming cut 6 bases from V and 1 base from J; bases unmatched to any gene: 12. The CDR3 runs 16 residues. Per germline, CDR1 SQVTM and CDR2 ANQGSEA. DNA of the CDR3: TGCAGCGTCCGTCCCCGGACTAGCATTGGCACAGATACGCAGTATTTT. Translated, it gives CSVRPRTSIGTDTQYF.

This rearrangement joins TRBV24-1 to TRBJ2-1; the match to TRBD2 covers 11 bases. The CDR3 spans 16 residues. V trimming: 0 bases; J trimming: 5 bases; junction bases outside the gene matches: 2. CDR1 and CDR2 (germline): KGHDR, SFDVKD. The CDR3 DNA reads TGTGCCACCAGTGATTTGACTAGCGGGAGAAACAATGAGCAGTTCTTC. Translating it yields CATSDLTSGRNNEQFF.

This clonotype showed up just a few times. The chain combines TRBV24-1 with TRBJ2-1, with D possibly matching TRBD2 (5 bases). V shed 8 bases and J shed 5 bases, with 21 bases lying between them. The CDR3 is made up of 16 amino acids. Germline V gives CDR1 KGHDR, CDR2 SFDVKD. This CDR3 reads CATILVTSLRDNEQFF. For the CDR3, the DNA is TGTGCCACCATTTTGGTCACTAGTTTGCGAGACAATGAGCAGTTCTTC.

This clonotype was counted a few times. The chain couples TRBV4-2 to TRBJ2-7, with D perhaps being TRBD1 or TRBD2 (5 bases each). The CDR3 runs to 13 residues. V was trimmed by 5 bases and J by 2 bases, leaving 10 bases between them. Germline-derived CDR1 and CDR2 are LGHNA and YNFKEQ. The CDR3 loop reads CASSNGGTYEQYF. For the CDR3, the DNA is TGTGCCAGCAGCAATGGGGGAACCTACGAGCAGTACTTC.

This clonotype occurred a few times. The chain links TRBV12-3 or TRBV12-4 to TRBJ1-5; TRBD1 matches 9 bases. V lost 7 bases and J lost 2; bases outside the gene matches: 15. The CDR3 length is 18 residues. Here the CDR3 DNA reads TGTGCCAGCATCCTACAACACCGACAGGGGGAAGGCAATCAGCCCCAGCATTTT. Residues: CASILQHRQGEGNQPQHF.

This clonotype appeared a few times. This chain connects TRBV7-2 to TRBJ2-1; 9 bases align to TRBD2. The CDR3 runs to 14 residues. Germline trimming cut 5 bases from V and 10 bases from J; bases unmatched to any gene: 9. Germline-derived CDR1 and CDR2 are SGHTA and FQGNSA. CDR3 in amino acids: CASSPQRGAIEQFF. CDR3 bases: TGTGCCAGCAGCCCGCAGCGGGGGGCTATAGAGCAGTTCTTC.

This CDR3 is CAISDASTSAHNEQYF. CDR3 coding DNA: TGTGCCATCAGTGACGCTTCGACTAGCGCTCACAATGAGCAGTACTTC. The chain recombines TRBV10-3 with TRBJ2-5; TRBD2 aligns across 8 bases. V was pared by 3 bases and J by 11 bases, with 17 bases of the junction left unmatched. The CDR3 runs 16 residues. The V gene's germline CDR1 is ENHRY and CDR2 SYGVKD.

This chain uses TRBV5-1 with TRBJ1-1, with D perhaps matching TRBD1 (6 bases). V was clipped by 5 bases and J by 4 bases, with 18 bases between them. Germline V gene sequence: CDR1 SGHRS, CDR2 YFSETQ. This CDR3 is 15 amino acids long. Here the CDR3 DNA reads TGCGCCAGCAGACAGGGACTTATAGGACTCACTGAAGCTTTCTTT. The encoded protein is CASRQGLIGLTEAFF.

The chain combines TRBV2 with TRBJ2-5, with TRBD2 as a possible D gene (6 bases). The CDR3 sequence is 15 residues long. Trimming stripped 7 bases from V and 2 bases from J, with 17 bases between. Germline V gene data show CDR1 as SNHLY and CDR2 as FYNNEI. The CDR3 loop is CASTALARGQETQYF. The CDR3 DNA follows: TGTGCCAGCACAGCCCTAGCGCGGGGACAAGAGACCCAGTACTTC.